Listed here are 26 T cell receptor beta chains from one sample, sequenced in a study of cytomegalovirus exposure and HLA in healthy donors. Clones were sequenced by immunoSEQ multiplex PCR, and TCRdb holds only the in-frame ones, with some missing. The sample has more than 300,000 clones; 86% are singletons. Sequencing used PBMCs. The receptors were sampled from a woman between 18 and 29 years old in good health and CMV-seronegative.

This chain joins TRBV7-2 and TRBJ2-7, with 7 bases fitting TRBD2. Trimming removed 0 bases from V and 7 bases from J; junction bases left unmatched: 6. The CDR3 totals 14 residues. Germline loops: CDR1 SGHTA, CDR2 FQGNSA. CDR3 loop: CASSLAGGSGEQYF. CDR3 nucleotide sequence: TGTGCCAGCAGCTTAGCGGGGGGGTCCGGGGAGCAGTACTTC.

This clone was found a few times. The chain joins TRBV18 to TRBJ1-2; D possibly corresponds to TRBD1 (6 bases). The germline CDR1 and CDR2 sequences are KGHSH and LQKENI. CDR3 length: 13 residues. The V end was cut by 3 bases, the J end by 10 bases, with 15 bases between. The CDR3 reads CASSPSSDRLYTF. In nucleotides, the CDR3 is TGTGCCAGCTCACCCAGCTCGGACAGACTCTACACCTTC.

The chain links TRBV7-2 to TRBJ2-3; 8 bases are a match to TRBD2. V lost 5 bases to trimming and J lost 3 bases; unmatched junction nucleotides: 16. The CDR3 contains 18 residues. Germline V lookup: CDR1 SGHTA, CDR2 FQGNSA. The CDR3: CASSERPRVPGGTDTQYF. CDR3 nucleotide sequence: TGTGCCAGCAGCGAACGACCCCGGGTGCCGGGGGGGACAGATACGCAGTATTTT.

The chain recombines TRBV4-3 with TRBJ1-4, with TRBD1 matching 7 bases. CDR3 length equals 14 residues. The germline V gene encodes CDR1 LGHNA and CDR2 YSLEER. The V and J ends lost 7 bases and 3 bases, in that order; junction bases with no gene match: 5. CDR3 nucleotides: TGCGCCAGCATGCCCGGGACAGCTAATGAAAAACTGTTTTTT. Translating gives CASMPGTANEKLFF.

The rearrangement joins TRBV6-5 to TRBJ2-7; TRBD1 matches at 7 bases. This CDR3 contains 15 residues. Germline V lookup: CDR1 MNHEY, CDR2 SVGAGI. The trim removed 0 bases at V and 3 bases at J, leaving 5 bases unmatched. This chain's CDR3 is CASSYSRTGVYEQYF. The CDR3, as DNA: TGTGCCAGCAGTTACTCAAGGACAGGAGTCTACGAGCAGTACTTC.

The chain employs TRBV6-4 and TRBJ1-5; a weak D match, TRBD1 (6 bases). V lost 2 bases to trimming and J lost 2 bases, with 19 bases between them. The CDR3 loop spans 18 amino acids. The germline V gene encodes CDR1 MRHNA and CDR2 SNTAGT. CDR3 in amino acids: CASSDPGQPWWGNQPQHF. DNA of the CDR3: TGTGCCAGCAGTGACCCCGGACAGCCTTGGTGGGGCAATCAGCCCCAGCATTTT.

The chain recombines TRBV7-9 with TRBJ2-1, with 7 bases matching TRBD2. The germline CDR1 and CDR2 sequences are SEHNR and FQNEAQ (reference sequence). This CDR3 comprises 16 residues. V trimming: 3 bases; J trimming: 0 bases; junction bases outside the gene matches: 5. In nucleotides, the CDR3 is TGTGCCAGCAGCTTTCAGCGGGGAAGCTCCTACAATGAGCAGTTCTTC. Translation gives CASSFQRGSSYNEQFF.

This clone was seen just once. J is TRBJ1-1 and V is TRBV15; 11 bases are shared with TRBD1. Germline V gives CDR1 LNHNV, CDR2 YYDKDF (reference sequence). The V gene end was trimmed by 3 bases and the J gene end by 1 base; junction bases not matched to a gene: 7. The CDR3 consists of 17 residues. In nucleotides, the CDR3 is TGTGCCACCAGCAGGGAAGGACAGGGGGCGGCGAACACTGAAGCTTTCTTT. Translation gives CATSREGQGAANTEAFF. Full variable domain (remainder filled in from reference TRBV15 and TRBJ1-1): DAMVIQNPRYQVTQFGKPVTLSCSQTLNHNVMYWYQQKSSQAPKLLFHYYDKDFNNEADTPDNFQSRRPNTSFCFLDIRSPGLGDTAMYLCATSREGQGAANTEAFFGQGTRLTVV.

The V call is TRBV6-5, the J call TRBJ1-4; TRBD1 matches at 8 bases. Germline V gene lookup returns CDR1 MNHEY and CDR2 SVGAGI. The CDR3 contains 16 residues. The trim removed 0 bases at V and 8 bases at J, leaving 8 bases unmatched. The CDR3 is CASSYSGQGVREKLFF. The DNA for the CDR3 is TGTGCCAGCAGTTACTCAGGACAGGGAGTAAGAGAAAAACTGTTTTTT.

The genes are TRBV28 and TRBJ2-1; a possible D gene is TRBD2 (6 bases). The CDR3 length is 15 residues. Trimming shortened V by 2 bases and J by 4 bases, and 12 bases separated the two germline ends. Germline lookup yields CDR1 MDHEN and CDR2 SYDVKM. CDR3 protein: CASSLPRDFYNEQFF. The DNA for the CDR3 is TGTGCCAGCAGTTTACCCCGGGACTTTTACAATGAGCAGTTCTTC.

The chain couples TRBV7-9 to TRBJ2-7, with a possible D match to TRBD1 (6 bases). This CDR3 spans 15 amino acids. V lost 0 bases to trimming and J lost 3 bases, with 12 bases between them. Per the germline V gene, CDR1 is SEHNR and CDR2 is FQNEAQ (reference sequence). The CDR3 is CASSLAQGSFYEQYF. For the CDR3, the DNA is TGTGCCAGCAGCTTAGCACAGGGTTCCTTCTACGAGCAGTACTTC.

The chain employs TRBV28 and TRBJ2-7; tentatively, D is TRBD2 (5 bases). The CDR3 consists of 13 residues. The V gene lost 3 bases and the J gene lost 0 bases, with 6 bases spanning the gap. Per germline, CDR1 MDHEN and CDR2 SYDVKM. CDR3 bases: TGTGCCAGCAGTTTTGCGGGCTCCTACGAGCAGTACTTC. Its protein is CASSFAGSYEQYF. Filled out from reference TRBV28 and TRBJ2-7, the complete variable domain reads DVKVTQSSRYLVKRTGEKVFLECVQDMDHENMFWYRQDPGLGLRLIYFSYDVKMKEKGDIPEGYSVSREKKERFSLILESASTNQTSMYLCASSFAGSYEQYFGPGTRLTVT.

The J gene is TRBJ2-5, the V gene TRBV11-3; TRBD1 agrees at 8 bases. After removal of 4 bases from V and 5 bases from J, the junction contained 9 bases not matched to a gene. Looked up from germline, CDR1 is SGHNT and CDR2 is YENEEA. CDR3 length equals 15 residues. DNA for the CDR3: TGTGCCAGCAGCTCCGGCCAGGGGGCCGGGGAGACCCAGTACTTC. This gives the protein CASSSGQGAGETQYF.

The chain uses TRBV5-6 and TRBJ2-7, with unresolved D. Per the germline V gene, CDR1 is SGHDT and CDR2 is YYEEEE. V dropped 1 base and J dropped 0 bases, with 11 bases sitting between them. This CDR3 is built from 15 residues. In DNA, the CDR3 is TGTGCCAGCAGCTTGCAAGGAGTCCTCTCCTACGAGCAGTACTTC. Residues: CASSLQGVLSYEQYF.

This chain joins TRBV19 and TRBJ1-2; 9 bases line up with TRBD1. Per germline, CDR1 LNHDA and CDR2 SQIVND (reference sequence). The V gene end was trimmed by 8 bases and the J gene end by 3 bases; junction bases not matched to a gene: 10. The CDR3 covers 15 residues. The CDR3 bases are TGTGCCAGTGGTTCGGGGACAGGGATCTACTATGGCTACACCTTC. It yields the protein CASGSGTGIYYGYTF.

This chain links TRBV5-7 with TRBJ2-7; TRBD1 matches 10 bases. TRBV5-7 falls under the ORF class, with uncertain function. CDR3 length: 13 amino acids. V lost 2 bases and J lost 6; bases outside the gene matches: 2. For the CDR3, the DNA is TGTGCCAGCAGCTTCGACAGGGGGCTCGAGCAGTACTTC. It specifies CASSFDRGLEQYF.

This chain links TRBV18 with TRBJ1-1; 9 bases match TRBD1. With 3 bases clipped from V and 1 base from J, the junction kept 9 bases outside the gene matches. The CDR3 loop spans 17 amino acids. CDR1 and CDR2 from the germline V gene are KGHSH and LQKENI. The CDR3 spells CASSPTRQGVGNTEAFF. CDR3 nucleotides: TGTGCCAGCTCACCCACAAGACAGGGGGTCGGGAACACTGAAGCTTTCTTT.

The V call is TRBV7-6, the J call TRBJ1-1; D perhaps matches TRBD1 (6 bases). V dropped 3 bases and J dropped 10 bases, with 15 bases sitting between them. Germline values: CDR1 SGHVS, CDR2 FNYEAQ. The CDR3 has 13 amino acids. The CDR3 here is CASSFSEQGSAFF. CDR3 coding DNA: TGTGCCAGCAGCTTTAGCGAACAGGGCTCAGCTTTCTTT.

This clone was recorded once. The CDR3 coding sequence is TGTGCCAGCAGTCCCGGGTCATATAGCAATCAGCCCCAGCATTTT. This sequence encodes CASSPGSYSNQPQHF. The chain employs TRBV11-2 and TRBJ1-5; unclear D gene. This CDR3 spans 15 amino acids. Germline loops: CDR1 SGHAT, CDR2 FQNNGV. The germline V and J ends were trimmed by 6 bases and 0 bases, with 12 bases remaining between them.

The rearrangement uses TRBV7-2 and TRBJ1-3, with D possibly being TRBD1 (5 bases). The CDR3 is 15 amino acids. Germline CDR1 is SGHTA and CDR2 is FQGNSA. Trimming shortened V by 1 base and J by 0 bases, and 7 bases separated the two germline ends. The CDR3 is CASSLDRFSGNTIYF. In DNA, the CDR3 is TGTGCCAGCAGCTTAGACAGGTTCTCTGGAAACACCATATATTTT.

The J gene is TRBJ2-7, the V gene TRBV19; 9 bases line up with TRBD1. The CDR3 totals 16 residues. Trimming removed 3 bases from V and 4 bases from J; junction bases left unmatched: 10. Germline loops: CDR1 LNHDA, CDR2 SQIVND (reference sequence). The chain's CDR3 is CASSISSGQGTYEQYF. CDR3 sequence (DNA): TGTGCCAGTAGTATCTCGTCCGGACAGGGGACGTACGAGCAGTACTTC.

This clone occurred many times. This rearrangement joins TRBV6-5 to TRBJ2-2; 8 bases match TRBD2. J was trimmed by 7 bases and V by 2 bases; bases with no gene match: 6. Germline CDR1 is MNHEY and CDR2 is SVGAGI. The CDR3 loop spans 15 amino acids. CDR3 loop: CASSYDGLAGGELFF. The CDR3 DNA follows: TGTGCCAGCAGTTACGATGGGCTAGCGGGCGGGGAGCTGTTTTTT.

The V gene is TRBV18, the J gene TRBJ1-2, with D maybe TRBD1 (6 bases). Germline lookup yields CDR1 KGHSH and CDR2 LQKENI. The V end lost 4 bases, the J end lost 4 bases, and 10 bases lay between the germline ends. The CDR3 spans 13 residues. CDR3 sequence: CASSRDKAYGYTF. Here the CDR3 DNA reads TGTGCCAGCTCACGGGACAAGGCCTATGGCTACACCTTC.

The chain uses TRBV7-3 and TRBJ1-5; no definite D call. V shed 4 bases and J shed 4 bases, with 14 bases lying between them. Germline values: CDR1 SGHTA, CDR2 FQGTGA. This CDR3 spans 15 amino acids. The CDR3 here is CASSSHDKTNQPQHF. The CDR3 bases are TGTGCCAGCAGCTCTCATGACAAGACGAATCAGCCCCAGCATTTT.

This chain uses TRBV9 with TRBJ1-1; the D gene is possibly TRBD1 (5 bases). There are 15 residues in the CDR3. V was shortened by 0 bases and J by 0 bases, with 9 bases between the two germline ends. The germline gives CDR1 SGDLS, CDR2 YYNGEE. CDR3 in DNA: TGTGCCAGCAGCGTAGGTTGGGGGGTGAACACTGAAGCTTTCTTT. This translates into CASSVGWGVNTEAFF.

The chain recombines TRBV7-9 with TRBJ2-1, with 12 nucleotides matching TRBD2. J gave up 0 bases and V 4 bases, and 10 bases lay outside the gene matches. This CDR3 has 19 residues. The germline V gene has CDR1 SEHNR and CDR2 FQNEAQ (reference sequence). CDR3 DNA: TGTGCCAGCAGCTCCACTACTAGCGGGGGGCGATACTCCTACAATGAGCAGTTCTTC. It is translated as CASSSTTSGGRYSYNEQFF.